The clone carrying this T cell receptor (beta chain) has ten or more counts. With the read ending 3 residues before the CDR3 end, the germline J gene is used to fill in that end. The sample comes from a study of T cell clonality in common variable immunodeficiency. The CDR3 totals 16 residues. Germline CDR1 reads SGHVS; CDR2 reads FNYEAQ. V gave up 4 bases and J gave up 7 bases, with 22 bases separating them. CVID and control samples used equivalent genomic DNA input. The repertoire was sequenced with immunoSEQ multiplex PCR; TCRdb's copy has only in-frame clones and lacks some. The sample was found to contain tens of thousands of clones, and every one recurs.

The source material was peripheral blood mononuclear cells. This sequence joins TRBV7-6 and TRBJ1-1, with a tentative D call TRBD1 (6 bases). The TCR comes from a person aged 18 to 75 in good health. The CDR3 here is CASSSSLLQGPFEAFF. The sequenced CDR3 bases are TGTGCCAGCAGCTCTAGCCTACTACAGGGCCCGTTTGAA.